Each of the 17 T cell receptor beta chains below was sequenced from the same sample in a study of early stage breast cancer tumors. TCRdb's copy holds only in-frame clones and misses some; the assay was immunoSEQ multiplex PCR. The repertoire has under 45,000 clones, around two thirds of them found once; the top ten carry about 7.2%. Sequencing input: blood. These receptors originate from a person aged 45 to 59 with breast cancer.

The J gene is TRBJ1-3, the V gene TRBV2; 8 nucleotides agree with TRBD1. Germline V CDR1 and CDR2: SNHLY, FYNNEI. With 7 bases clipped from V and 7 bases from J, the junction kept 3 bases outside the gene matches. The CDR3 covers 12 residues. CDR3 in amino acids: CASTYRGNTIYF. For the CDR3, the DNA is TGTGCCAGCACCTACAGGGGGAACACCATATATTTT.

This clone was counted a few times. This rearrangement joins TRBV29-1 to TRBJ2-7; 10 bases are a match to TRBD2. The trim removed 4 bases at V and 4 bases at J, leaving 7 bases unmatched. From germline, CDR1 is SQVTM and CDR2 ANQGSEA. CDR3 length: 14 amino acids. CDR3 sequence (DNA): TGCAGCGTTGTATTAGGAGCGGGAGGGTACGAGCAGTACTTC. Translated: CSVVLGAGGYEQYF.

This chain connects TRBV4-2 to TRBJ1-4; 10 positions agree with TRBD1. Germline V lookup: CDR1 LGHNA, CDR2 YNFKEQ. V lost 1 base, J lost 5 bases, and 7 bases stayed unmatched. The CDR3 extends over 17 amino acids. CDR3 in amino acids: CASSQGLGQGENEKLFF. The CDR3, as DNA: TGTGCCAGCAGCCAAGGGCTAGGACAGGGGGAAAATGAAAAACTGTTTTTT.

The chain has TRBV9 and TRBJ1-4, with TRBD1 matching 9 bases. The CDR3 consists of 15 residues. V was pared by 4 bases and J by 1 base, with 2 bases of the junction left unmatched. CDR1 and CDR2 (germline): SGDLS, YYNGEE. Here the CDR3 reads CASSSDRGTNEKLFF. The CDR3 DNA sequence: TGTGCCAGCAGCTCGGACAGGGGAACTAATGAAAAACTGTTTTTT.

The chain carries TRBV9 and TRBJ1-6; 9 bases align to TRBD1. Germline-derived CDR1 and CDR2 are SGDLS and YYNGEE. V was clipped by 3 bases and J by 9 bases; unmatched bases: 4. CDR3 length equals 14 residues. The CDR3 DNA is TGTGCCAGCAGCGCGGACAGGGGAGGTTCACCCCTCCACTTT. Translation gives CASSADRGGSPLHF.

The chain couples TRBV14 to TRBJ2-3; tentatively, D is TRBD2 (5 bases). V dropped 0 bases and J dropped 4 bases, with 11 bases sitting between them. Germline CDR1 is SGHDN and CDR2 is FVKESK. This CDR3 region has 15 residues. CDR3 sequence (DNA): TGTGCCAGCAGCCAAGATCGGGGAGACGCAGATACGCAGTATTTT. It codes for CASSQDRGDADTQYF.

This clone was seen just once. The V and J genes are TRBV5-6 and TRBJ2-7; D remains ambiguous. The CDR3 is 15 amino acids. CDR1 and CDR2 from the germline V gene are SGHDT and YYEEEE. The ends were cut back, 2 bases at V and 1 base at J, with 13 bases in the middle. The CDR3 region has the DNA TGTGCCAGCAGCTTCAGGAACCCCGTTTCCTACGAGCAGTACTTC. Amino acid sequence: CASSFRNPVSYEQYF.

The rearrangement links TRBV5-1 to TRBJ2-1, with 9 bases lining up with TRBD2. The CDR3 loop spans 16 amino acids. V was pared by 5 bases and J by 5 bases, with 11 bases of the junction left unmatched. Germline V CDR1 and CDR2: SGHRS, YFSETQ. Here the CDR3 reads CASSYSLAGINNEQFF. CDR3 nucleotide sequence: TGCGCCAGCAGTTATTCCCTAGCGGGAATCAACAATGAGCAGTTCTTC. Full variable domain (outside the CDR3, taken from reference TRBV5-1 and TRBJ2-1): KAGVTQTPRYLIKTRGQQVTLSCSPISGHRSVSWYQQTPGQGLQFLFEYFSETQRNKGNFPGRFSGRQFSNSRSEMNVSTLELGDSALYLCASSYSLAGINNEQFFGPGTRLTVL.

This clone was found once. V and J are TRBV4-3 and TRBJ2-3; 8 bases match TRBD1. The junction had 5 bases not matched to a gene; V was cut back by 0 bases and J by 3 bases. Germline CDR1 reads LGHNA; CDR2 reads YSLEER. The CDR3 is 16 residues long. CDR3 nucleotides: TGCGCCAGCAGCCAAGAGGGACAGGCAGGGACAGATACGCAGTATTTT. It is translated as CASSQEGQAGTDTQYF.

The V call is TRBV5-1, the J call TRBJ2-1; 8 bases map to TRBD1. The trim removed 4 bases at V and 2 bases at J, leaving 5 bases unmatched. The CDR3 loop spans 15 amino acids. Germline CDR1 is SGHRS and CDR2 is YFSETQ. CDR3 nucleotide sequence: TGCGCCAGCAGCACTGACAGGGGACCCTACAATGAGCAGTTCTTC. Residues: CASSTDRGPYNEQFF. Full variable domain (outside the CDR3, taken from reference TRBV5-1 and TRBJ2-1): KAGVTQTPRYLIKTRGQQVTLSCSPISGHRSVSWYQQTPGQGLQFLFEYFSETQRNKGNFPGRFSGRQFSNSRSEMNVSTLELGDSALYLCASSTDRGPYNEQFFGPGTRLTVL.

The genes are TRBV29-1 and TRBJ1-2, with 9 bases matching TRBD1. The CDR3 contains 12 residues. V dropped 6 bases and J dropped 5; count of bases not matched to a gene: 4. Germline V gene lookup returns CDR1 SQVTM and CDR2 ANQGSEA. CDR3 DNA: TGCAGCGTAGGGACAGGGACTTATGGCTACACCTTC. Its translation is CSVGTGTYGYTF.

The chain is built from TRBV4-3 and TRBJ1-4, with D perhaps matching TRBD1 (6 bases). V gave up 4 bases and J gave up 6 bases, with 21 bases separating them. The CDR3 has 17 residues. The germline CDR1 and CDR2 sequences are LGHNA and YSLEER. Here the CDR3 DNA reads TGCGCCAGCAGCCGGGATGCGGTCGCCAGGGGAGATGAAAAACTGTTTTTT. As protein: CASSRDAVARGDEKLFF.

This clone was observed a single time. This sequence joins TRBV15 and TRBJ2-2; 8 bases map to TRBD2. CDR1 is LNHNV, CDR2 YYDKDF, per germline (reference sequence). This CDR3 is 16 amino acids long. J was trimmed by 0 bases and V by 3 bases; bases with no gene match: 3. In DNA form, the CDR3 reads TGTGCCACCAGCAGGGGGGGACTAGCGAACACCGGGGAGCTGTTTTTT. Amino acid sequence: CATSRGGLANTGELFF.

The rearrangement links TRBV5-1 to TRBJ1-6; the match to TRBD1 covers 7 bases. This CDR3 is built from 16 residues. In germline, CDR1 is SGHRS, CDR2 YFSETQ. V shed 4 bases and J 6 bases; nucleotides not matched to a gene: 10. The CDR3 spells CASSPAMGTANSPLHF. CDR3 DNA: TGCGCCAGCAGCCCGGCGATGGGGACAGCTAATTCACCCCTCCACTTT.

This chain connects TRBV10-1 to TRBJ2-5; 7 bases agree with TRBD1. With V trimmed by 6 bases and J by 3 bases, 7 bases remained unmatched. Per the germline V gene, CDR1 is WNHNN and CDR2 is SYGVQD (reference sequence). This CDR3 comprises 14 residues. CDR3 nucleotide sequence: TGCGCCAGCAGCTCCGGGACAGCCAAAGAGACCCAGTACTTC. Residues: CASSSGTAKETQYF.

The chain couples TRBV5-1 to TRBJ2-2; maybe TRBD2 (5 bases). The germline V and J ends were trimmed by 1 base and 1 base, with 11 bases remaining between them. The CDR3 has 16 residues. CDR1 is SGHRS and CDR2 is YFSETQ in the germline V gene. The CDR3 spells CASSLLAGVNTGELFF. The CDR3 DNA sequence: TGCGCCAGCAGCTTGCTAGCCGGAGTGAACACCGGGGAGCTGTTTTTT.

The chain joins TRBV5-8 to TRBJ1-1, with D uncertain. The CDR3 has 13 amino acids. The germline V and J ends were trimmed by 1 base and 2 bases, with 6 bases remaining between them. Germline assignment: CDR1 SGHTS and CDR2 YDEGEE. This CDR3 is CASSLFLNTEAFF. DNA for the CDR3: TGTGCCAGCAGCTTGTTCCTTAACACTGAAGCTTTCTTT.